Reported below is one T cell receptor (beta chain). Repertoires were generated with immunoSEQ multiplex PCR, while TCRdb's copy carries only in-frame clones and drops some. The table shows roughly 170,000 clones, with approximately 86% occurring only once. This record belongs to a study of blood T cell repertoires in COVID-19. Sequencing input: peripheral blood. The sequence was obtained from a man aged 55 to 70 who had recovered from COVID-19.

Here the CDR3 reads CASSSPSRQGEKLFF. CDR3 nucleotide sequence: TGTGCCAGCAGCTCACCTTCTCGACAAGGTGAAAAACTGTTTTTT. The chain uses TRBV9 and TRBJ1-4; D ambiguous. This CDR3 contains 15 residues. Trimming pared 4 bases from V and 7 bases from J, leaving 17 bases between. Per the germline V gene, CDR1 is SGDLS and CDR2 is YYNGEE. The whole variable domain, remainder taken from reference TRBV9 and TRBJ1-4, is DSGVTQTPKHLITATGQRVTLRCSPRSGDLSVYWYQQSLDQGLQFLIQYYNGEERAKGNILERFSAQQFPDLHSELNLSSLELGDSALYFCASSSPSRQGEKLFFGSGTQLSVL.